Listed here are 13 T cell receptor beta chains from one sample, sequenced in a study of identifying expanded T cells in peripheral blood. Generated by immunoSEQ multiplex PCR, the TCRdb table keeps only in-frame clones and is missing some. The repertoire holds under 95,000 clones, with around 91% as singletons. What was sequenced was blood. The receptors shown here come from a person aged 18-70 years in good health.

CDR3 residues: CASSEGAGHRYEQYF. In nucleotides, the CDR3 is TGTGCCAGCAGTGAGGGGGCGGGGCACCGCTACGAGCAGTACTTC. The chain carries TRBV2 and TRBJ2-7; possibly TRBD1 or TRBD2 for D (6 bases each). The germline V gene encodes CDR1 SNHLY and CDR2 FYNNEI. Trimming removed 3 bases at V and 3 bases at J, with 15 bases between. The CDR3 is 15 amino acids.

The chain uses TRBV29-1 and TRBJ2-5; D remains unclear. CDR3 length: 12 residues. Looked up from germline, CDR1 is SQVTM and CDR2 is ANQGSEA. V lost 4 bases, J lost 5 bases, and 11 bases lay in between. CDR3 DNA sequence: TGCAGCGTTGTAGGGTCGGGTGAGACCCAGTACTTC. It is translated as CSVVGSGETQYF.

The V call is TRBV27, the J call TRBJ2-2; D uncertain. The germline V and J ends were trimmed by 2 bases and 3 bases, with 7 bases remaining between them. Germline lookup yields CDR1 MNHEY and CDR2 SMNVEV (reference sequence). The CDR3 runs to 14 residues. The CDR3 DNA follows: TGTGCCAGCAGTTTACTGAGGCACACCGGGGAGCTGTTTTTT. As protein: CASSLLRHTGELFF.

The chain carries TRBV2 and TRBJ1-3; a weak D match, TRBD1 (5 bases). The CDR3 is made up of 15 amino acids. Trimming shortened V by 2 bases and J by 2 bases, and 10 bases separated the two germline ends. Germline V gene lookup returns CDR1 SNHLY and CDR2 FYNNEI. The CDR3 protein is CASSEPGHAGNTIYF. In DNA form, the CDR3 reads TGTGCCAGCAGTGAACCAGGGCACGCTGGAAACACCATATATTTT.

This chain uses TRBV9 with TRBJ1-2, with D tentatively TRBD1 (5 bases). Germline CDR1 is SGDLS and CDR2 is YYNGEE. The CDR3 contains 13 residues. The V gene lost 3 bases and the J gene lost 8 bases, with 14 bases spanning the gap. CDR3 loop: CASSASGVGGYTF. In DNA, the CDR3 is TGTGCCAGCAGCGCCTCGGGGGTGGGAGGCTACACCTTC.

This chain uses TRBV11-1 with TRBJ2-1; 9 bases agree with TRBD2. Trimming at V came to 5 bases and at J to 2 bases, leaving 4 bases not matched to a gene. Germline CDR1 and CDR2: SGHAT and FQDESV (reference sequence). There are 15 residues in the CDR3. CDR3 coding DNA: TGTGCCAGCAGCAAGACTAGCGGACCCTACAATGAGCAGTTCTTC. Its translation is CASSKTSGPYNEQFF.

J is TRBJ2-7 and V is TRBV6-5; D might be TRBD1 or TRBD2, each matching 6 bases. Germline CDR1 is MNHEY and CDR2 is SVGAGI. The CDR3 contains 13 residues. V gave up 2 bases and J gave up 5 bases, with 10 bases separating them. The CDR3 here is CASSYKGGDEQYF. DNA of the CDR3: TGTGCCAGCAGTTACAAGGGGGGCGACGAGCAGTACTTC.

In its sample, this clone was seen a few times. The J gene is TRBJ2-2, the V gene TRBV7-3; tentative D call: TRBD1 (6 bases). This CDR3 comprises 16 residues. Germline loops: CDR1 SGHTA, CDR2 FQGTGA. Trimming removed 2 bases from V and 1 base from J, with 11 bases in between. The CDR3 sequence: CASSLQGGVNTGELFF. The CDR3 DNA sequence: TGTGCCAGCAGCTTACAAGGGGGTGTGAACACCGGGGAGCTGTTTTTT. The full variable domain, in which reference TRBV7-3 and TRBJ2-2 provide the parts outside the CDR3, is GAGVSQTPSNKVTEKGKYVELRCDPISGHTALYWYRQSLGQGPEFLIYFQGTGAADDSGLPNDRFFAVRPEGSVSTLKIQRTERGDSAVYLCASSLQGGVNTGELFFGEGSRLTVL.

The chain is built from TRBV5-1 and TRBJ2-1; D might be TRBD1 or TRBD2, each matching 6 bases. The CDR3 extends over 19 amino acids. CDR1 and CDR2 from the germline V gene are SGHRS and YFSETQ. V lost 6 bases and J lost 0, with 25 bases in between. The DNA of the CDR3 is TGCGCCAGCACTCGAGGGGGGTCTTCTATGGCGGGCTCCTACAATGAGCAGTTCTTC. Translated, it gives CASTRGGSSMAGSYNEQFF.

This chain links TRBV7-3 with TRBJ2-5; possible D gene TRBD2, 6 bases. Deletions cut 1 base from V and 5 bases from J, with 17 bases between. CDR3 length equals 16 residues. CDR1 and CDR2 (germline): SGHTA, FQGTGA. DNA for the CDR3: TGTGCCAGCAGCTTAATTGGCGGGACCCTATTGGAGACCCAGTACTTC. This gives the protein CASSLIGGTLLETQYF.

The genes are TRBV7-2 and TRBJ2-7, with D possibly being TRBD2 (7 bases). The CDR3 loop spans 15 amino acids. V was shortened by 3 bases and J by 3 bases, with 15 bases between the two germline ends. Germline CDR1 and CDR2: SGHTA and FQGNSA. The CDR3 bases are TGTGCCAGCAGCTTCCTGCCGGGGGGCGTCTACGAGCAGTACTTC. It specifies CASSFLPGGVYEQYF.

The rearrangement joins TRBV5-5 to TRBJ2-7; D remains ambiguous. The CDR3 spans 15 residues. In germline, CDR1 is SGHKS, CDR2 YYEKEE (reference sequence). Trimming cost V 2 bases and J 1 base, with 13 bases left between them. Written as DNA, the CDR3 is TGTGCCAGCAGCTTACGGTCCGGGTTTTCCTACGAGCAGTACTTC. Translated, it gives CASSLRSGFSYEQYF.

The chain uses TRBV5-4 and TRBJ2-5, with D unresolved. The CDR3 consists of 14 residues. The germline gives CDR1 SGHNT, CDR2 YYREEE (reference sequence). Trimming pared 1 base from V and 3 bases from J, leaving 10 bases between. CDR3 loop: CASSLNSVEETQYF. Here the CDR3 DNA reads TGTGCCAGCAGCTTGAATTCGGTGGAAGAGACCCAGTACTTC.